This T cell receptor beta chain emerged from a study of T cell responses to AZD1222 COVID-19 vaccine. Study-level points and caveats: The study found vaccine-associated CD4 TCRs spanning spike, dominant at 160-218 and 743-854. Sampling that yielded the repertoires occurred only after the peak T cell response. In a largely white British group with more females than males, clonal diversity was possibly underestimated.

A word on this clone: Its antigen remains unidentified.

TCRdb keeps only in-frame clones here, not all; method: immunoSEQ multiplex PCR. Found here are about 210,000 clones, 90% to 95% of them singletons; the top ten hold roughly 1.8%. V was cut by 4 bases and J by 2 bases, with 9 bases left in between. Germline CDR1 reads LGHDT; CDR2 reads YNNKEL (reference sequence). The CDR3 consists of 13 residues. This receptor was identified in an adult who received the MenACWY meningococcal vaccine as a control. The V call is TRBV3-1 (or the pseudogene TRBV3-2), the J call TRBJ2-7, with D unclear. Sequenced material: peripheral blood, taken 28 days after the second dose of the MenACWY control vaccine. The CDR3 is CASSPGLPYEQYF. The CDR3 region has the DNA TGTGCCAGCAGCCCCGGTCTGCCCTACGAGCAGTACTTC.